This T cell receptor (beta chain) was obtained from a study of T-cell memory formation after mild COVID-19. This clonotype came up a few times. The antigen is not known. TCRdb analysed the 5' RACE reads with MiXCR anew, one entry per CDR3 protein. Of tens of thousands of distinct CDR3 sequences listed, more than 10% are singletons. V was pared by 4 bases and J by 6 bases, with 18 bases of the junction left unmatched. The germline V gene encodes CDR1 SGHVS and CDR2 FQNEAQ. The CDR3 consists of 19 residues. Whole-study results and caveats: CD4/CD8 balance characterized clones contracting day 15 to 85, and CD4+ skew characterized later expanders. CD4+ contracting clones were found mainly in CM and EM, and CD8+ ones in EMRA. Cross-reactive memory seemingly joined, as some responding clones were found in pre-infection memory.

The specimen sequenced was PBMCs or a T cell subset sorted from them (not recorded which). The TCR comes from an adult woman who had mild COVID-19 (a few samples of this study predate the infection). Cell type and time point are not known. This chain joins TRBV7-8 and TRBJ2-2; 9 nucleotides align to TRBD1. The CDR3 is CASSSPRTGATVESGELFF. The CDR3 nucleotides are TGTGCCAGCAGCTCGCCACGGACAGGGGCTACTGTAGAATCCGGGGAGCTGTTTTTT.